Listed below are T cell receptor beta chains from one sample, sequenced in a study of CD4 T cell repertoires in COVID-19. TCRdb's copy holds only in-frame clones and misses some; the assay was immunoSEQ multiplex PCR. The data hold fewer than 100,000 clones, with 80% to 90% observed a single time. Sequenced material: CD4+ T cells from peripheral blood, taken after recovery from COVID-19. The receptors here all came from a human donor who had COVID-19. CDR3s include the opening cysteine and the closing phenylalanine or tryptophan. D genes are given only for firm matches. Some rows have no size entry. The others give once, few or many, or a class for an expanded clone.

v_gene	j_gene	d_gene	abundance	CDR3aa	CDR3nt
TRBV7-7	TRBJ2-1	NA	NA	CASSSATRLEQFF	TGTGCCAGCAGCTCGGCCACAAGGCTTGAGCAGTTCTTC
TRBV19	TRBJ1-5	NA	NA	CASSPQGNNQPQHF	TGTGCCAGTTCTCCACAGGGTAACAATCAGCCCCAGCATTTT
TRBV19	TRBJ1-1	NA	NA	CASSNQALNTEAFF	TGTGCCAGTAGTAATCAGGCCTTGAACACTGAAGCTTTCTTT
TRBV28	TRBJ1-2	TRBD1	NA	CASSFRGVGQGGGYGYTF	TGTGCCAGCAGTTTCCGCGGGGTTGGACAGGGCGGGGGCTATGGCTACACCTTC
TRBV6-5	TRBJ1-6	NA	NA	CASSYSWGFRSPLHF	TGTGCCAGCAGTTACTCTTGGGGATTTCGTTCACCCCTCCACTTT
TRBV5-1	TRBJ2-7	NA	NA	CASSEDLTGSPYEQYF	TGCGCCAGCAGCGAGGACCTCACCGGGAGCCCCTACGAGCAGTACTTC
TRBV19	TRBJ1-4	NA	NA	CASRVSGPINEKLFF	TGTGCCAGTAGGGTCTCGGGACCAATCAATGAAAAACTGTTTTTT
TRBV3-1/TRBV3-2	TRBJ1-6	NA	NA	CASSEVLGSPLHF	TGTGCCAGCAGCGAGGTCCTGGGTTCACCCCTCCACTTT
TRBV19	TRBJ1-1	NA	NA	CASSWADMNTEAFF	TGTGCCAGTAGTTGGGCCGACATGAACACTGAAGCTTTCTTT
TRBV7-3	TRBJ1-1	TRBD1	NA	CASSRSAGQGNTEAFF	TGTGCCAGCAGCAGATCGGCAGGACAGGGGAACACTGAAGCTTTCTTT
TRBV9	TRBJ2-1	TRBD2	NA	CASSVGGGPYNEQFF	TGTGCCAGCAGCGTCGGCGGGGGGCCCTACAATGAGCAGTTCTTC
TRBV6-5	TRBJ2-6	TRBD1	once	CASSTTGAGANVLTF	TGTGCCAGCAGTACCACAGGGGCCGGGGCCAACGTCCTGACTTTC
TRBV5-1	TRBJ1-2	TRBD1	few	CASSLATGGLFYGYTF	TGCGCCAGCAGCTTGGCTACAGGGGGCTTATTCTATGGCTACACCTTC
TRBV6-2/TRBV6-3	TRBJ2-3	NA	few	CASSLIIGNTDTQYF	TGTGCCAGCAGCCTTATCATCGGGAATACAGATACGCAGTATTTT
TRBV11-3	TRBJ2-1	NA	few	CASSLQGIGNEQFF	TGTGCCAGCAGCTTGCAGGGGATAGGCAATGAGCAGTTCTTC
TRBV7-6	TRBJ2-2	NA	NA	CASSRSGDFGGELFF	TGTGCCAGCAGCCGCTCAGGGGATTTCGGTGGAGAGCTGTTTTTT
TRBV19	TRBJ2-2	NA	NA	CASSLNARLPGELFF	TGTGCCAGTAGTTTAAACGCACGGTTGCCCGGGGAGCTGTTTTTT
TRBV7-2	TRBJ2-7	TRBD2	NA	CASSFTQAGGGYEQYF	TGTGCCAGCAGCTTTACCCAAGCGGGAGGGGGCTACGAGCAGTACTTC
TRBV19	TRBJ1-1	TRBD1	few	CASTNRGNTEAFF	TGTGCCAGTACAAACAGGGGAAACACTGAAGCTTTCTTT
TRBV7-2	TRBJ2-7	NA	NA	CASSFDRSPSYEQYF	TGTGCCAGCAGCTTCGACAGGAGCCCATCCTACGAGCAGTACTTC
TRBV14	TRBJ2-7	NA	few	CASSRTYPGEQYF	TGTGCCAGCAGCCGGACCTACCCGGGGGAGCAGTACTTC
TRBV24-1	TRBJ2-1	TRBD2	once	CATTGRVAGGASYNEQFF	TGTGCCACCACCGGGAGGGTAGCGGGAGGAGCTTCCTACAATGAGCAGTTCTTC
TRBV18	TRBJ1-1	NA	NA	CASSPPHTEAFF	TGTGCCAGCTCACCTCCTCACACTGAAGCTTTCTTT
TRBV12-2	TRBJ1-2	NA	NA	CASRLAIRDSYGYTF	TGTGCAAGTCGCTTAGCCATTCGCGACAGCTATGGCTACACCTTC
TRBV18	TRBJ2-2	NA	NA	CASSPPNRVTAGELFF	TGTGCCAGCTCACCACCGAACAGGGTGACGGCCGGGGAGCTGTTTTTT
TRBV15	TRBJ2-3	NA	NA	CATSRNLVAADTQYF	TGTGCCACCAGCAGAAACCTGGTAGCGGCAGATACGCAGTATTTT
TRBV5-6	TRBJ2-6	NA	NA	CASSRLAAFRSGANVLTF	TGTGCCAGCAGCCGCCTCGCGGCGTTTAGGTCCGGGGCCAACGTCCTGACTTTC
TRBV24-1	TRBJ2-1	NA	NA	CATSSMAKQFF	TGTGCCACCAGTTCAATGGCAAAACAGTTCTTC